The rows below give T cell receptor beta chains drawn from one sample of a study of blood T cell repertoires in COVID-19. Measured with immunoSEQ multiplex PCR; TCRdb has only the in-frame clones, and not every one. Here the sample spans about 95,000 clones, about 89% being singletons. Sequencing was performed on peripheral blood. All receptors come from a human donor in a cohort sampled during active COVID-19. Both conserved end residues are part of each CDR3. D genes are given only for firm matches. The size entry is marked missing in some rows and otherwise reads once, few, many or a size class.

j_call: TRBJ1-1; clone_size: -; v_call: TRBV5-4; cdr3_length: 15; d_call: TRBD1; cdr3_aa: CASVRKDRVGTEAFF; cdr3_nt: TGTGCCAGCGTAAGAAAGGACAGGGTGGGGACTGAAGCTTTCTTT
j_call: TRBJ1-5; clone_size: -; v_call: TRBV7-2; cdr3_length: 14; d_call: -; cdr3_aa: CASSLSGAGQPQHF; cdr3_nt: TGTGCCAGCAGCTTGTCAGGGGCCGGTCAGCCCCAGCATTTT
j_call: TRBJ1-5; clone_size: -; v_call: TRBV5-1; cdr3_length: 15; d_call: -; cdr3_aa: CASSLSGNSNQPQHF; cdr3_nt: TGCGCCAGCAGCTTATCCGGGAATAGCAATCAGCCCCAGCATTTT
j_call: TRBJ2-1; clone_size: -; v_call: TRBV28; cdr3_length: 12; d_call: -; cdr3_aa: CASSFADNEQFF; cdr3_nt: TGTGCCAGCAGTTTCGCGGACAATGAGCAGTTCTTC
j_call: TRBJ1-1; clone_size: -; v_call: TRBV10-3; cdr3_length: 12; d_call: -; cdr3_aa: CAISETDREAFF; cdr3_nt: TGTGCCATCAGTGAGACCGACAGAGAAGCTTTCTTT
j_call: TRBJ2-5; clone_size: -; v_call: TRBV11-2; cdr3_length: 15; d_call: -; cdr3_aa: CASSLGVTGQETQYF; cdr3_nt: TGTGCCAGCAGCTTAGGGGTGACGGGCCAAGAGACCCAGTACTTC
j_call: TRBJ1-4; clone_size: once; v_call: TRBV7-2; cdr3_length: 14; d_call: TRBD1; cdr3_aa: CASSQGQGGEKLFF; cdr3_nt: TGTGCCAGCAGCCAGGGACAGGGAGGAGAAAAACTGTTTTTT
j_call: TRBJ1-2; clone_size: -; v_call: TRBV15; cdr3_length: 14; d_call: -; cdr3_aa: CATSRVQGDYGYTF; cdr3_nt: TGTGCCACCAGCAGAGTACAGGGAGACTATGGCTACACCTTC
j_call: TRBJ2-7; clone_size: -; v_call: TRBV6-5; cdr3_length: 15; d_call: -; cdr3_aa: CASSPQGGAPYEQYF; cdr3_nt: TGTGCCAGCAGTCCGCAGGGGGGAGCGCCCTACGAGCAGTACTTC
j_call: TRBJ1-2; clone_size: -; v_call: TRBV7-9; cdr3_length: 14; d_call: -; cdr3_aa: CASSLVQIAYGYTF; cdr3_nt: TGTGCCAGCAGCTTAGTTCAGATAGCCTATGGCTACACCTTC
j_call: TRBJ2-7; clone_size: few; v_call: TRBV5-1; cdr3_length: 15; d_call: TRBD1; cdr3_aa: CASSLSGTGTGEQYF; cdr3_nt: TGCGCCAGCAGCTTGTCCGGGACAGGGACCGGCGAGCAGTACTTC
j_call: TRBJ1-3; clone_size: few; v_call: TRBV7-2; cdr3_length: 16; d_call: TRBD1; cdr3_aa: CASHPGTGFSGNTIYF; cdr3_nt: TGTGCCAGCCACCCCGGGACAGGCTTTTCTGGAAACACCATATATTTT
j_call: TRBJ1-5; clone_size: -; v_call: TRBV6-2/TRBV6-3; cdr3_length: 16; d_call: -; cdr3_aa: CASSSRGSNFQQPQHF; cdr3_nt: TGTGCCAGCAGTTCACGGGGGTCAAACTTTCAGCAGCCCCAGCATTTT
j_call: TRBJ1-5; clone_size: -; v_call: TRBV15; cdr3_length: 14; d_call: TRBD1; cdr3_aa: CATGRAGGTQPQHF; cdr3_nt: TGTGCCACCGGCAGGGCAGGGGGTACTCAGCCCCAGCATTTT
j_call: TRBJ1-6; clone_size: -; v_call: TRBV25-1; cdr3_length: 15; d_call: -; cdr3_aa: CASSATELRNSPLHF; cdr3_nt: TGTGCCAGCAGTGCTACGGAACTGAGGAATTCACCCCTCCACTTT
j_call: TRBJ2-7; clone_size: -; v_call: TRBV5-4; cdr3_length: 13; d_call: -; cdr3_aa: CASSLPVPYEQYF; cdr3_nt: TGTGCCAGCAGCTTGCCAGTACCCTACGAGCAGTACTTC
j_call: TRBJ1-4; clone_size: -; v_call: TRBV7-9; cdr3_length: 15; d_call: -; cdr3_aa: CASSRQAGTNEKLFF; cdr3_nt: TGTGCCAGCAGCCGTCAAGCGGGGACTAATGAAAAACTGTTTTTT
j_call: TRBJ2-3; clone_size: -; v_call: TRBV18; cdr3_length: 13; d_call: -; cdr3_aa: CASSPAGADTQYF; cdr3_nt: TGTGCCAGCTCACCTGCGGGGGCTGATACGCAGTATTTT
j_call: TRBJ2-1; clone_size: -; v_call: TRBV7-3; cdr3_length: 15; d_call: TRBD2; cdr3_aa: CASSPSAGGPFEQFF; cdr3_nt: TGTGCCAGCAGCCCCTCCGCGGGGGGGCCGTTTGAGCAGTTCTTC
j_call: TRBJ2-7; clone_size: -; v_call: TRBV7-8; cdr3_length: 15; d_call: TRBD2; cdr3_aa: CASSLRAGDFYEQYF; cdr3_nt: TGTGCCAGCAGCTTACGAGCGGGGGATTTTTACGAGCAGTACTTC
j_call: TRBJ1-3; clone_size: -; v_call: TRBV11-2; cdr3_length: 19; d_call: TRBD1; cdr3_aa: CASSLRGQKTLISGNTIYF; cdr3_nt: TGTGCCAGCAGCTTGAGGGGACAGAAAACACTAATCTCTGGAAACACCATATATTTT
j_call: TRBJ1-6; clone_size: -; v_call: TRBV30; cdr3_length: 13; d_call: -; cdr3_aa: CAWGSSYNSPLHF; cdr3_nt: TGTGCCTGGGGCAGCTCCTATAATTCACCCCTCCACTTT
j_call: TRBJ2-1; clone_size: -; v_call: TRBV5-8; cdr3_length: 16; d_call: -; cdr3_aa: CASSLARGGSYNEQFF; cdr3_nt: TGTGCCAGCAGCTTGGCCAGGGGCGGCTCCTACAATGAGCAGTTCTTC
j_call: TRBJ1-5; clone_size: -; v_call: TRBV6-5; cdr3_length: 14; d_call: TRBD1; cdr3_aa: CASRPGGSNQPQHF; cdr3_nt: TGTGCCAGCAGGCCAGGGGGTAGCAATCAGCCCCAGCATTTT
j_call: TRBJ2-3; clone_size: -; v_call: TRBV27; cdr3_length: 15; d_call: -; cdr3_aa: CASSPFRPSTDTQYF; cdr3_nt: TGTGCCAGCAGTCCCTTCAGGCCTAGCACAGATACGCAGTATTTT
j_call: TRBJ2-3; clone_size: few; v_call: TRBV7-8; cdr3_length: 16; d_call: TRBD1; cdr3_aa: CASRKTGGAGTDTQYF; cdr3_nt: TGTGCCAGCAGAAAGACAGGGGGAGCGGGCACAGATACGCAGTATTTT
j_call: TRBJ2-4; clone_size: few; v_call: TRBV10-3; cdr3_length: 17; d_call: -; cdr3_aa: CAISEPTGGRAKNIQYF; cdr3_nt: TGTGCCATCAGTGAACCTACAGGTGGTAGGGCCAAAAACATTCAGTACTTC
j_call: TRBJ2-5; clone_size: -; v_call: TRBV7-6; cdr3_length: 13; d_call: -; cdr3_aa: CASSTTRVETQYF; cdr3_nt: TGTGCCAGCAGCACGACTAGGGTCGAGACCCAGTACTTC
j_call: TRBJ1-2; clone_size: -; v_call: TRBV4-1; cdr3_length: 14; d_call: -; cdr3_aa: CASSPTVVNYGYTF; cdr3_nt: TGCGCCAGCAGCCCGACAGTAGTTAACTATGGCTACACCTTC
j_call: TRBJ1-4; clone_size: -; v_call: TRBV5-4; cdr3_length: 19; d_call: TRBD1; cdr3_aa: CASSLPGQGVGTTNEKLFF; cdr3_nt: TGTGCCAGCAGCTTGCCGGGACAGGGGGTGGGAACAACTAATGAAAAACTGTTTTTT
j_call: TRBJ2-4; clone_size: -; v_call: TRBV5-1; cdr3_length: 14; d_call: -; cdr3_aa: CASSFRESKNIQYF; cdr3_nt: TGCGCCAGCAGCTTTAGAGAATCCAAAAACATTCAGTACTTC
j_call: TRBJ1-2; clone_size: -; v_call: TRBV2; cdr3_length: 14; d_call: -; cdr3_aa: CASLGGGRRNGYTF; cdr3_nt: TGTGCCAGCCTTGGGGGGGGGCGCAGGAATGGCTACACCTTC
j_call: TRBJ1-2; clone_size: -; v_call: TRBV28; cdr3_length: 14; d_call: TRBD1; cdr3_aa: CASKQGARSYGYTF; cdr3_nt: TGTGCCAGCAAACAGGGGGCGCGAAGCTATGGCTACACCTTC
j_call: TRBJ2-7; clone_size: -; v_call: TRBV7-9; cdr3_length: 13; d_call: -; cdr3_aa: CASSQDRPYEQYF; cdr3_nt: TGTGCCAGCAGCCAGGACAGACCCTACGAGCAGTACTTC
j_call: TRBJ2-3; clone_size: -; v_call: TRBV6-5; cdr3_length: 14; d_call: -; cdr3_aa: CASSRPGFTDTQYF; cdr3_nt: TGTGCCAGCAGTCGACCGGGGTTCACAGATACGCAGTATTTT
j_call: TRBJ2-3; clone_size: -; v_call: TRBV28; cdr3_length: 14; d_call: TRBD2; cdr3_aa: CASRPGLATDTQYF; cdr3_nt: TGTGCCAGCAGACCGGGACTAGCGACAGATACGCAGTATTTT
j_call: TRBJ2-5; clone_size: -; v_call: TRBV27; cdr3_length: 17; d_call: TRBD2; cdr3_aa: CASSLGFPSGGQETQYF; cdr3_nt: TGTGCCAGCAGTTTGGGGTTCCCTAGCGGAGGTCAAGAGACCCAGTACTTC
j_call: TRBJ1-1; clone_size: -; v_call: TRBV25-1; cdr3_length: 11; d_call: -; cdr3_aa: CASSRLSEAFF; cdr3_nt: TGTGCCAGCAGCCGCCTGAGTGAAGCTTTCTTT
j_call: TRBJ1-4; clone_size: -; v_call: TRBV5-4; cdr3_length: 13; d_call: -; cdr3_aa: CASSLVENEKLFF; cdr3_nt: TGTGCCAGCAGCTTGGTCGAGAATGAAAAACTGTTTTTT
j_call: TRBJ1-2; clone_size: -; v_call: TRBV10-3; cdr3_length: 12; d_call: -; cdr3_aa: CAISEFNDGYTF; cdr3_nt: TGTGCCATCAGTGAGTTTAATGATGGCTACACCTTC
j_call: TRBJ1-2; clone_size: once; v_call: TRBV5-1; cdr3_length: 15; d_call: TRBD1; cdr3_aa: CASSLEGQGLGGYTF; cdr3_nt: TGCGCCAGCAGCTTGGAAGGACAGGGTTTGGGAGGCTACACCTTC
j_call: TRBJ1-2; clone_size: -; v_call: TRBV9; cdr3_length: 13; d_call: -; cdr3_aa: CASSVVSNYGYTF; cdr3_nt: TGTGCCAGCAGCGTAGTATCTAACTATGGCTACACCTTC
j_call: TRBJ2-1; clone_size: -; v_call: TRBV14; cdr3_length: 14; d_call: TRBD2; cdr3_aa: CASRLLAGGAEQFF; cdr3_nt: TGTGCCAGCAGACTACTAGCGGGGGGTGCTGAGCAGTTCTTC
j_call: TRBJ1-1; clone_size: -; v_call: TRBV2; cdr3_length: 15; d_call: -; cdr3_aa: CASSEPGRGDFEAFF; cdr3_nt: TGTGCCAGCAGTGAACCGGGCCGGGGGGATTTTGAAGCTTTCTTT
j_call: TRBJ1-6; clone_size: -; v_call: TRBV30; cdr3_length: 17; d_call: -; cdr3_aa: CAWSATGYSSYNSPLHF; cdr3_nt: TGTGCCTGGAGTGCCACAGGGTACAGCTCCTATAATTCACCCCTCCACTTT
j_call: TRBJ2-2; clone_size: -; v_call: TRBV20-1; cdr3_length: 15; d_call: -; cdr3_aa: CSASRQGGNTGELFF; cdr3_nt: TGCAGTGCTAGTCGGCAGGGGGGGAACACCGGGGAGCTGTTTTTT
j_call: TRBJ1-3; clone_size: -; v_call: TRBV5-6; cdr3_length: 15; d_call: -; cdr3_aa: CASSLAGSSGNTIYF; cdr3_nt: TGTGCCAGCAGCTTGGCCGGTTCCTCTGGAAACACCATATATTTT
j_call: TRBJ1-3; clone_size: -; v_call: TRBV28; cdr3_length: 15; d_call: -; cdr3_aa: CASSLTGTSNPVSTF; cdr3_nt: TGTGCCAGCAGTTTGACTGGGACATCGAACCCCGTTTCTACTTTT
j_call: TRBJ2-4; clone_size: once; v_call: TRBV7-2; cdr3_length: 13; d_call: TRBD1; cdr3_aa: CASSLRQGRIQYF; cdr3_nt: TGTGCCAGCAGCCTACGACAGGGAAGGATTCAGTACTTC
j_call: TRBJ2-1; clone_size: once; v_call: TRBV11-2; cdr3_length: 16; d_call: TRBD2; cdr3_aa: CASRRDDSGGRDEQFF; cdr3_nt: TGTGCCAGCAGAAGAGATGATAGCGGGGGCCGGGATGAGCAGTTCTTC
j_call: TRBJ2-5; clone_size: -; v_call: TRBV4-1; cdr3_length: 14; d_call: -; cdr3_aa: CASTQTVAQETQYF; cdr3_nt: TGCGCCAGCACGCAAACGGTCGCTCAAGAGACCCAGTACTTC
j_call: TRBJ1-2; clone_size: -; v_call: TRBV7-2; cdr3_length: 16; d_call: -; cdr3_aa: CASSLGIARANYGYTF; cdr3_nt: TGTGCCAGCAGCTTAGGGATCGCCAGGGCGAACTATGGCTACACCTTC
j_call: TRBJ1-5; clone_size: -; v_call: TRBV5-5; cdr3_length: 16; d_call: TRBD1; cdr3_aa: CASSLQGGRGNQPQHF; cdr3_nt: TGTGCCAGCAGCTTACAGGGGGGCAGGGGCAATCAGCCCCAGCATTTT